Each of the 30 T cell receptor beta chains below was sequenced from the same sample in a study of blood T cells in healthy people across ages. PCR was performed a second time for roughly 7 to 12 cycles using a sample-barcoded 5' primer and a J-beta primer mix. MiXCR, applied by TCRdb to the 5' RACE reads, yields one record per CDR3 protein. The data hold roughly 860,000 distinct CDR3 sequences, with about 59% observed a single time. Material for sequencing was blood. These receptor sequences come from a man aged 30 to 39 in good health.

This chain links TRBV9 with TRBJ2-5; D is ambiguous. Germline CDR1 is SGDLS and CDR2 is YYNGEE. The CDR3 totals 14 residues. Trimming cost V 0 bases and J 11 bases, with 17 bases left between them. CDR3 loop: CASSVGPYSYGQYF. The DNA for the CDR3 is TGTGCCAGCAGCGTAGGTCCCTACTCCTACGGGCAGTACTTC. The full variable domain, rest sourced from reference TRBV9 and TRBJ2-5, is DSGVTQTPKHLITATGQRVTLRCSPRSGDLSVYWYQQSLDQGLQFLIQYYNGEERAKGNILERFSAQQFPDLHSELNLSSLELGDSALYFCASSVGPYSYGQYFGPGTRLLVL.

V is TRBV14 and J is TRBJ1-2, with TRBD1 identical over 8 bases. Germline V lookup: CDR1 SGHDN, CDR2 FVKESK. J gave up 5 bases and V 6 bases, and 11 bases lay outside the gene matches. This CDR3 spans 15 amino acids. The CDR3 sequence is CASSARTGWGYGYTF. DNA of the CDR3: TGTGCCAGCAGTGCCCGGACAGGGTGGGGATATGGCTACACCTTC.

In this sample, this clonotype turned up a few times. The V gene is TRBV7-2, the J gene TRBJ2-7, with 7 bases lining up with TRBD1. Trimming removed 0 bases from V and 4 bases from J; junction bases left unmatched: 9. CDR1 and CDR2 from the germline V gene are SGHTA and FQGNSA. This CDR3 is 16 amino acids long. The chain's CDR3 is CASSLARSGGSYEQYF. CDR3 nucleotide sequence: TGTGCCAGCAGCTTAGCGAGGTCAGGGGGATCGTACGAGCAGTACTTC.

The gene calls are TRBV9 and TRBJ1-5; D not resolved. Germline assignment: CDR1 SGDLS and CDR2 YYNGEE. V was shortened by 4 bases and J by 5 bases, with 10 bases between the two germline ends. This CDR3 contains 13 residues. The chain's CDR3 is CASSTDGDQPQHF. The CDR3, as DNA: TGTGCCAGCAGCACTGACGGCGATCAGCCCCAGCATTTT.

This chain links TRBV6-1 with TRBJ2-5, with TRBD1 as a possible D gene (6 bases). The DNA end favors TRBJ2-7, so the J call may be wrong. The germline V gene encodes CDR1 MNHNS and CDR2 SASEGT. The CDR3 length is 15 residues. The CDR3: CASRETIQGLYEQYF. The CDR3 DNA follows: TGTGCCAGCAGGGAAACGATCCAGGGGTTATACGAGCAGTACTTC.

V and J are TRBV20-1 and TRBJ1-2; no firm D call. The CDR3 is made up of 12 amino acids. Germline V lookup: CDR1 DFQATT, CDR2 SNEGSKA (reference sequence). With 6 bases removed from V and 3 bases from J, the gap between germline ends came to 11 bases. The chain's CDR3 is CSAAQADYGYTF. DNA of the CDR3: TGCAGTGCGGCCCAGGCAGACTATGGCTACACCTTC.

The chain recombines TRBV7-8 with TRBJ2-3; D call uncertain. The CDR3 length is 15 residues. Germline-derived CDR1 and CDR2 are SGHVS and FQNEAQ. V lost 3 bases and J 0 bases, leaving 10 bases between the germline ends. CDR3 residues: CASSLLWLSTDTQYF. The CDR3 coding sequence is TGTGCCAGCAGCTTGCTATGGCTTAGCACAGATACGCAGTATTTT.

In this sample, this clonotype turned up a few times. The chain recombines TRBV20-1 with TRBJ1-2; D remains ambiguous. Trimming took 5 bases from V and 0 from J, leaving 13 bases between them. The germline V gene has CDR1 DFQATT and CDR2 SNEGSKA (reference sequence). The CDR3 runs to 14 residues. The CDR3 sequence is CSAPDLFTNYGYTF. The CDR3 DNA reads TGCAGTGCTCCCGATTTATTCACTAACTATGGCTACACCTTC.

Details on this clonotype: The junction departs from the called germline gene at one end, perhaps through a read error. The chain uses TRBV30 and TRBJ2-1; D is perhaps TRBD2 (5 bases). The CDR3 runs 11 residues. The germline V gene has CDR1 GTSNPN and CDR2 SVGIG (reference sequence). CDR3 nucleotides: TGTGCCGGGAGTACCCTGGATGAGCAGTTCTTC. This gives the protein CAGSTLDEQFF.

This clonotype is a singleton in its sample. The V and J genes are TRBV20-1 and TRBJ2-5; D gene ambiguous. Trimming stripped 6 bases from V and 2 bases from J, with 10 bases between. The CDR3 is made up of 12 amino acids. Per germline, CDR1 DFQATT and CDR2 SNEGSKA (reference sequence). CDR3 sequence (DNA): TGCAGTGCACCGCCGAATCAAGAGACCCAGTACTTC. This gives the protein CSAPPNQETQYF.

The chain joins TRBV29-1 to TRBJ1-1, with 11 bases identical to TRBD1. Trimming took 6 bases from V and 4 from J; bases not matched to a gene: 10. This CDR3 has 15 amino acids. Germline V lookup: CDR1 SQVTM, CDR2 ANQGSEA. The CDR3 sequence is CSVSGQGATGTEAFF. CDR3 nucleotide sequence: TGCAGCGTGTCAGGACAGGGGGCGACGGGCACTGAAGCTTTCTTT.

V gene TRBV5-1 combines with J gene TRBJ2-1, with 9 bases matching TRBD1. This CDR3 is built from 15 residues. CDR1 and CDR2 from the germline V gene are SGHRS and YFSETQ. The J segment lost 4 bases and the V segment lost 4 bases, leaving 6 bases of the junction unmatched. The CDR3 protein is CASSTGTGYYNEQFF. The CDR3 nucleotides read TGCGCCAGCAGCACCGGGACAGGGTATTACAATGAGCAGTTCTTC.

J is TRBJ1-4 and V is TRBV6-1; D is unresolved. This CDR3 spans 14 amino acids. Trimming removed 4 bases at V and 8 bases at J, with 14 bases between. Germline CDR1 reads MNHNS; CDR2 reads SASEGT. The CDR3 bases are TGTGCCAGCAGTGGGACTCTAGAAGAAGAAAAACTGTTTTTT. As protein: CASSGTLEEEKLFF.

The rearrangement joins TRBV10-3 to TRBJ2-1; the match to TRBD2 covers 12 bases. With 3 bases clipped from V and 13 bases from J, the junction kept 10 bases outside the gene matches. The germline CDR1 and CDR2 sequences are ENHRY and SYGVKD. The CDR3 has 15 residues. As DNA, the CDR3 is TGTGCCATCAGTGAACTAGCGGGGGGCGAAAAGACCCAGTTCTTC. Its translation: CAISELAGGEKTQFF.

This chain connects TRBV29-1 to TRBJ2-5; the D is unclear. V was trimmed by 0 bases and J by 0 bases, leaving 23 bases between them. Germline CDR1 reads SQVTM; CDR2 reads ANQGSEA. This CDR3 is 19 amino acids long. The CDR3 loop is CSVEEVRNTKNPYQETQYF. CDR3 coding DNA: TGCAGCGTTGAAGAGGTGAGGAACACCAAAAACCCGTACCAAGAGACCCAGTACTTC. Full variable domain (missing parts from reference TRBV29-1 and TRBJ2-5): SAVISQKPSRDICQRGTSLTIQCQVDSQVTMMFWYRQQPGQSLTLIATANQGSEATYESGFVIDKFPISRPNLTFSTLTVSNMSPEDSSIYLCSVEEVRNTKNPYQETQYFGPGTRLLVL.

The chain uses TRBV7-2 and TRBJ2-1; 14 nucleotides line up with TRBD2. The CDR3 totals 15 residues. The germline CDR1 and CDR2 sequences are SGHTA and FQGNSA. Trimming at V came to 4 bases and at J to 10 bases, leaving 6 bases not matched to a gene. CDR3 amino acids: CASSSRLAGGQEQFF. The CDR3 bases are TGTGCCAGCAGCTCCCGACTAGCGGGGGGGCAGGAGCAGTTCTTC.

The rearrangement joins TRBV4-2 to TRBJ2-1, with D tentatively TRBD2 (5 bases). The CDR3 totals 15 residues. Trimming took off 1 base at V and 13 bases at J, with 20 bases between the two ends. In germline, CDR1 is LGHNA, CDR2 YNFKEQ. The CDR3 DNA reads TGTGCCAGCAGCCAAGGAGGGCCGGAAACAGAGACCCAGTTCTTC. It codes for CASSQGGPETETQFF.

This rearrangement joins TRBV11-1 to TRBJ1-4; no definite D call. The CDR3 covers 15 residues. Trimming cost V 5 bases and J 5 bases, with 15 bases left between them. Germline-derived CDR1 and CDR2 are SGHAT and FQDESV (reference sequence). Here the CDR3 reads CASSLDGGPNEKLFF. CDR3 DNA: TGTGCCAGCAGCCTGGATGGTGGCCCCAATGAAAAACTGTTTTTT.

V and J are TRBV6-2 or TRBV6-3 and TRBJ1-2; TRBD1 agrees at 9 bases. The CDR3 loop spans 18 amino acids. J was trimmed by 3 bases and V by 2 bases; bases with no gene match: 13. Looked up from germline, CDR1 is MNHEY and CDR2 is SVGEGT. The CDR3 coding sequence is TGTGCCAGCAGTTACGACCCCAGGACAGGGGAGGAGGACTATGGCTACACCTTC. Protein sequence: CASSYDPRTGEEDYGYTF.

In this sample, this clonotype turned up a few times. The chain combines TRBV7-2 with TRBJ2-5; a possible D gene is TRBD1 (6 bases). This CDR3 contains 15 residues. Germline V CDR1 and CDR2: SGHTA, FQGNSA. The V end lost 5 bases, the J end lost 1 base, and 14 bases lay between the germline ends. The CDR3 region is CASSQVGTSQETQYF. In nucleotides, the CDR3 is TGTGCCAGCAGCCAGGTCGGGACAAGCCAAGAGACCCAGTACTTC.

The chain couples TRBV12-3 or TRBV12-4 to TRBJ2-1, with no clear D. CDR3 length equals 13 residues. Trimming shortened V by 3 bases and J by 9 bases, and 12 bases separated the two germline ends. The CDR3 protein is CASSFSRLGEQFF. The CDR3 DNA reads as TGTGCCAGCAGTTTCTCCAGGTTGGGTGAGCAGTTCTTC.

The genes are TRBV20-1 and TRBJ2-5; D possibly corresponds to TRBD1 (5 bases). Germline CDR1 and CDR2: DFQATT and SNEGSKA (reference sequence). The CDR3 runs 14 residues. Trimming shortened V by 3 bases and J by 11 bases, and 22 bases separated the two germline ends. CDR3 in amino acids: CSASPRGPAREQYF. Here the CDR3 DNA reads TGCAGTGCTAGCCCAAGGGGCCCTGCGCGTGAGCAGTACTTC.

In its sample, this clonotype was seen many times. The V gene is TRBV9, the J gene TRBJ2-5; D may be TRBD1 or TRBD2 (5 bases each). This CDR3 region has 17 residues. Germline V gives CDR1 SGDLS, CDR2 YYNGEE. V was trimmed by 1 base and J by 2 bases, leaving 18 bases between them. The CDR3 reads CASSVTGGTPAQETQYF. Written as DNA, the CDR3 is TGTGCCAGCAGCGTAACAGGAGGAACACCCGCACAAGAGACCCAGTACTTC.

The genes are TRBV20-1 and TRBJ1-2, with TRBD1 matching 8 bases. CDR1 and CDR2 from the germline V gene are DFQATT and SNEGSKA (reference sequence). The CDR3 loop spans 15 amino acids. J lost 0 bases, V lost 6 bases, and 9 bases had no gene match. In DNA form, the CDR3 reads TGCAGTGCACTCGCCGGGACAGGTTCTAACTATGGCTACACCTTC. Amino acids: CSALAGTGSNYGYTF.

J is TRBJ2-3 and V is TRBV20-1, with D perhaps TRBD1 or TRBD2 (6 bases each). The CDR3 consists of 16 residues. CDR1 DFQATT and CDR2 SNEGSKA come from the germline V gene (reference sequence). The ends were cut back, 1 base at V and 0 bases at J, with 14 bases in the middle. The CDR3 region is CSARGGAVLSTDTQYF. CDR3 DNA sequence: TGCAGTGCTAGAGGGGGGGCCGTACTTAGCACAGATACGCAGTATTTT.

The chain employs TRBV6-6 and TRBJ2-1, with D uncertain. The CDR3 has 15 residues. The germline V gene encodes CDR1 MNHNY and CDR2 SVGAGI (reference sequence). Deletions cut 6 bases from V and 2 bases from J, with 14 bases between. Here the CDR3 reads CASRASQLPYNEQFF. The DNA of the CDR3 is TGTGCCAGCAGGGCCAGCCAGCTGCCCTACAATGAGCAGTTCTTC.

In this sample, this clonotype turned up once. V is TRBV19 and J is TRBJ1-5, with a possible D match to TRBD1 (5 bases). CDR1 is LNHDA, CDR2 SQIVND, per germline (reference sequence). Deletions cut 7 bases from V and 0 bases from J, with 13 bases between. The CDR3 consists of 15 residues. This CDR3 reads CASNTQGYSNQPQHF. CDR3 DNA sequence: TGTGCCAGTAATACTCAGGGATATAGCAATCAGCCCCAGCATTTT.

The genes are TRBV13 and TRBJ1-6; 10 bases align to TRBD1. CDR3 length equals 15 residues. J gave up 8 bases and V 3 bases, and 4 bases lay outside the gene matches. Germline CDR1 is PRHDT and CDR2 is FYEKMQ (reference sequence). CDR3 nucleotide sequence: TGTGCCAGCAGCTTTGACAGGGGGCAGGATTCACCCCTCCACTTT. This gives the protein CASSFDRGQDSPLHF.

This sequence joins TRBV12-3 or TRBV12-4 and TRBJ2-2; 9 bases are shared with TRBD1. V trimming: 6 bases; J trimming: 7 bases; junction bases outside the gene matches: 12. CDR3 size: 16 residues. The CDR3 loop is CASRKGNRGPVGELFF. In DNA form, the CDR3 reads TGTGCCAGCAGGAAAGGAAACAGGGGGCCGGTCGGGGAGCTGTTTTTT.

The V and J genes are TRBV7-2 and TRBJ1-4; D gene ambiguous. Per germline, CDR1 SGHTA and CDR2 FQGNSA. This CDR3 comprises 14 residues. The V end was cut by 3 bases, the J end by 4 bases, with 9 bases between. The CDR3 coding sequence is TGTGCCAGCAGCTTTGGTCAGGTTAATGAAAAACTGTTTTTT. It translates to CASSFGQVNEKLFF.